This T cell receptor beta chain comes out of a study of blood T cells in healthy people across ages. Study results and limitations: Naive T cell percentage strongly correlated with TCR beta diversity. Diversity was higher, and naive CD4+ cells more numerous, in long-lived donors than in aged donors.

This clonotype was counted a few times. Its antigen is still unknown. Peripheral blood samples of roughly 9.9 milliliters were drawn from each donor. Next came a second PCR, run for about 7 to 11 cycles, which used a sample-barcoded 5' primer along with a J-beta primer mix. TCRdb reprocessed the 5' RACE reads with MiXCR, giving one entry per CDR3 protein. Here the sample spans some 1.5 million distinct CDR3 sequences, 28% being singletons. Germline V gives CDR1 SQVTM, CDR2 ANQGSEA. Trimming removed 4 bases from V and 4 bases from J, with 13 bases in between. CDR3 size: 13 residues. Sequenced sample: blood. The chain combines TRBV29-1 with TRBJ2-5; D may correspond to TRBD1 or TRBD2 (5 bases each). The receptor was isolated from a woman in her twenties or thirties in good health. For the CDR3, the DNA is TGCAGCGTTGCCTCAGGGAGTAGAGAGACCCAGTACTTC. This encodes CSVASGSRETQYF.